These 21 T cell receptor beta chains were all obtained from the same sample, sequenced in a study of beta chain features in type 1 diabetes. The investigators reverse transcribed all of the isolated RNA, so they sequenced expressed TCRB transcripts. The data were produced by immunoSEQ multiplex PCR, yet TCRdb's version contains in-frame clones alone and is incomplete. The sample has around 710,000 clones; roughly an eighth are singletons. Which antigens these TCRs recognize remains unknown. Findings and caveats of the study: A moderate, significant TCRB CDR3 shortening appeared in type 1 diabetes across four CD4+ subsets.

The sequenced sample consisted of naive CD4+ T cells from blood. Every receptor here comes from a man between 25 and 39 years old with type 1 diabetes.

The table lists this clone with a few counts. This chain connects TRBV2 to TRBJ2-3; D gene unclear. The length of the CDR3 is 11 residues. V was pared by 7 bases and J by 6 bases, with 8 bases between. Germline assignment: CDR1 SNHLY and CDR2 FYNNEI. CDR3 protein: CASNSRDTQYF. The DNA for the CDR3 is TGTGCCAGCAATAGTCGGGATACGCAGTATTTT. Full variable domain (missing parts from reference TRBV2 and TRBJ2-3): EPEVTQTPSHQVTQMGQEVILRCVPISNHLYFYWYRQILGQKVEFLVSFYNNEISEKSEIFDDQFSVERPDGSNFTLKIRSTKLEDSAMYFCASNSRDTQYFGPGTRLTVL.

The chain recombines TRBV5-8 with TRBJ2-3; no reliable D call. The germline V gene encodes CDR1 SGHTS and CDR2 YDEGEE. The V gene lost 4 bases and the J gene lost 6 bases, with 15 bases spanning the gap. This CDR3 region has 14 residues. The CDR3 reads CASSPWARSDTQYF. The DNA of the CDR3 is TGTGCCAGCAGCCCCTGGGCCAGGTCGGATACGCAGTATTTT.

This clone was detected only a few times. This rearrangement joins TRBV11-1 to TRBJ2-7; no clear D gene. Germline CDR1 is SGHAT and CDR2 is FQDESV (reference sequence). The CDR3 runs to 13 residues. Trimming shortened V by 6 bases and J by 7 bases, and 16 bases separated the two germline ends. The CDR3 here is CASSPIIPGEQYF. The CDR3 bases are TGTGCCAGCAGTCCGATAATCCCCGGGGAGCAGTACTTC.

V is TRBV10-3 and J is TRBJ1-4; maybe TRBD1 (5 bases). V was cut by 3 bases and J by 7 bases, with 6 bases left in between. This CDR3 has 12 amino acids. Per the germline V gene, CDR1 is ENHRY and CDR2 is SYGVKD. DNA for the CDR3: TGTGCCATCAGTGATAGGGGTGAAAAACTGTTTTTT. Amino acid sequence: CAISDRGEKLFF.

The chain has TRBV9 and TRBJ2-5; TRBD2 matches 8 bases. Per germline, CDR1 SGDLS and CDR2 YYNGEE. CDR3 length: 16 amino acids. The junction had 8 bases not matched to a gene; V was cut back by 4 bases and J by 0 bases. The CDR3 sequence: CASSPVGGEYQETQYF. The DNA for the CDR3 is TGTGCCAGCAGCCCCGTCGGGGGGGAGTACCAAGAGACCCAGTACTTC.

The V call is TRBV11-3, the J call TRBJ1-1; no clear D. There are 13 residues in the CDR3. Germline V lookup: CDR1 SGHNT, CDR2 YENEEA. With 5 bases removed from V and 2 bases from J, the gap between germline ends came to 9 bases. The CDR3 here is CASSPFRNTEAFF. The CDR3 DNA sequence: TGTGCCAGCAGCCCTTTCCGTAACACTGAAGCTTTCTTT.

This clone occurred a few times. This CDR3 is CATSRERRTSSTDTQYF. The CDR3 DNA is TGTGCCACCAGCAGAGAAAGGAGGACCTCTAGCACAGATACGCAGTATTTT. V and J are TRBV15 and TRBJ2-3, with D possibly being TRBD2 (5 bases). CDR1 LNHNV and CDR2 YYDKDF come from the germline V gene (reference sequence). The CDR3 sequence is 17 residues long. With 0 bases removed from V and 0 bases from J, the gap between germline ends came to 13 bases.

This clone was seen more than once but under ten times. The CDR3 here is CASSKVLGETNNNEQFF. CDR3 in DNA: TGTGCCAGTAGTAAGGTACTTGGAGAGACGAACAACAATGAGCAGTTCTTC. This chain joins TRBV19 and TRBJ2-1; no clear D gene. Germline CDR1 reads LNHDA; CDR2 reads SQIVND (reference sequence). V was shortened by 4 bases and J by 5 bases, with 21 bases between the two germline ends. CDR3 length equals 17 residues.

Remarks on this clone: The identical CDR3 is also encoded by other nucleotide sequences in the sample. The J gene is TRBJ1-1, the V gene TRBV9; D remains unclear. Per germline, CDR1 SGDLS and CDR2 YYNGEE. V lost 0 bases, J lost 0 bases, and 3 bases lay in between. The CDR3 sequence is 13 residues long. CDR3 region: CASSVAVNTEAFF. CDR3 DNA sequence: TGTGCCAGCAGCGTAGCGGTGAACACTGAAGCTTTCTTT.

In its sample, this clone was seen a few times. The chain carries TRBV7-9 and TRBJ2-1; TRBD2 might be the D (5 bases). Germline V CDR1 and CDR2: SEHNR, FQNEAQ (reference sequence). The CDR3 length is 15 residues. V was trimmed by 3 bases and J by 0 bases, leaving 9 bases between them. The CDR3 bases are TGTGCCAGCAGCTTGAGGGCCAGCTCCTACAATGAGCAGTTCTTC. It encodes CASSLRASSYNEQFF.

The gene calls are TRBV18 and TRBJ2-3, with TRBD2 matching 12 bases. V lost 4 bases and J lost 3; bases outside the gene matches: 2. This CDR3 region has 15 residues. CDR1 and CDR2 (germline): KGHSH, LQKENI. CDR3 region: CASSLGLAGTDTQYF. CDR3 DNA: TGTGCCAGCTCACTGGGACTAGCGGGTACAGATACGCAGTATTTT.

In its sample, this clone was seen a few times. This chain joins TRBV5-4 and TRBJ2-5, with 8 bases aligning to TRBD1. There are 15 residues in the CDR3. Looked up from germline, CDR1 is SGHNT and CDR2 is YYREEE (reference sequence). Trimming cost V 4 bases and J 4 bases; bases outside gene matches: 9. CDR3 bases: TGTGCCAGCAGCGCTGTTGCCGGGACAGGAGAGACCCAGTACTTC. Amino acid sequence: CASSAVAGTGETQYF.

Remarks on this clone: Distinct nucleotide sequences in the sample also encode this CDR3. V usage is TRBV6-1 and J usage is TRBJ2-3, with 7 bases lining up with TRBD1. J was trimmed by 0 bases and V by 4 bases; bases with no gene match: 1. The germline CDR1 and CDR2 sequences are MNHNS and SASEGT. This CDR3 contains 14 residues. The CDR3 is CASSGDRSTDTQYF. The DNA for the CDR3 is TGTGCCAGCAGTGGGGACAGAAGCACAGATACGCAGTATTTT.

Only a few counts were recorded for this clone. The chain couples TRBV18 to TRBJ1-1, with TRBD1 identical over 9 bases. This CDR3 contains 17 residues. J lost 0 bases, V lost 3 bases, and 8 bases had no gene match. The germline CDR1 and CDR2 sequences are KGHSH and LQKENI. The chain's CDR3 is CASSPTGQGTVNTEAFF. CDR3 coding DNA: TGTGCCAGCTCACCCACCGGACAGGGGACTGTGAACACTGAAGCTTTCTTT.

This clone was observed a handful of times. The V call is TRBV28, the J call TRBJ2-1, with D tentatively TRBD1 or TRBD2 (5 bases each). This CDR3 is 11 amino acids long. The ends were cut back, 3 bases at V and 14 bases at J, with 11 bases in the middle. The germline V gene encodes CDR1 MDHEN and CDR2 SYDVKM. CDR3 nucleotides: TGTGCCAGCAGTTTGAGAGGGGCGAAGTTCTTC. Protein: CASSLRGAKFF. Full variable domain (rest looked up from reference TRBV28 and TRBJ2-1): DVKVTQSSRYLVKRTGEKVFLECVQDMDHENMFWYRQDPGLGLRLIYFSYDVKMKEKGDIPEGYSVSREKKERFSLILESASTNQTSMYLCASSLRGAKFFGPGTRLTVL.

V is TRBV6-5 and J is TRBJ1-5; 7 bases map to TRBD1. Germline V gene lookup returns CDR1 MNHEY and CDR2 SVGAGI. The V gene end was trimmed by 7 bases and the J gene end by 5 bases; junction bases not matched to a gene: 5. This CDR3 has 13 residues. In DNA, the CDR3 is TGTGCCAGCACTGAGGACAGGTATCAGCCCCAGCATTTT. Residues: CASTEDRYQPQHF.

The V and J genes are TRBV7-2 and TRBJ2-3, with 7 bases lining up with TRBD2. Unmatched junction bases numbered 5, after V lost 2 bases and J lost 3 bases. From germline, CDR1 is SGHTA and CDR2 FQGNSA. This CDR3 is built from 15 residues. Written as DNA, the CDR3 is TGTGCCAGCAGCTTACGCCTAGCGGTTACAGATACGCAGTATTTT. Amino acid sequence: CASSLRLAVTDTQYF.

This clone was recorded a few times. The chain uses TRBV9 and TRBJ1-5; TRBD1 aligns across 11 bases. CDR3 length: 15 amino acids. Germline trimming cut 3 bases from V and 6 bases from J; bases unmatched to any gene: 5. Per the germline V gene, CDR1 is SGDLS and CDR2 is YYNGEE. In nucleotides, the CDR3 is TGTGCCAGCAGCGGAGGACAGGGGGCCGGTCAGCCCCAGCATTTT. Translating it yields CASSGGQGAGQPQHF.

This clone came up a few times. The gene calls are TRBV5-1 and TRBJ1-2; tentative D call: TRBD1 (6 bases). V was shortened by 6 bases and J by 0 bases, with 18 bases between the two germline ends. Germline CDR1 is SGHRS and CDR2 is YFSETQ. CDR3 length: 16 residues. Here the CDR3 reads CASTSGQSKTNYGYTF. As DNA, the CDR3 is TGCGCCAGCACCTCCGGACAGTCAAAGACTAACTATGGCTACACCTTC.

This chain connects TRBV11-2 to TRBJ1-5; D ambiguous. Trimming cost V 0 bases and J 1 base, with 10 bases left between them. The CDR3 extends over 16 amino acids. Germline CDR1 is SGHAT and CDR2 is FQNNGV. The CDR3 reads CASSLDLSPSNQPQHF. The CDR3 coding sequence is TGTGCCAGCAGCTTAGATCTGTCGCCCAGCAATCAGCCCCAGCATTTT.

The rearrangement joins TRBV7-2 to TRBJ1-5, with no clear D. Trimming removed 2 bases at V and 9 bases at J, with 14 bases between. The CDR3 contains 14 residues. Germline V gene lookup returns CDR1 SGHTA and CDR2 FQGNSA. CDR3 region: CASSLNWEDAPQHF. The DNA of the CDR3 is TGTGCCAGCAGCTTAAATTGGGAGGATGCGCCCCAGCATTTT.